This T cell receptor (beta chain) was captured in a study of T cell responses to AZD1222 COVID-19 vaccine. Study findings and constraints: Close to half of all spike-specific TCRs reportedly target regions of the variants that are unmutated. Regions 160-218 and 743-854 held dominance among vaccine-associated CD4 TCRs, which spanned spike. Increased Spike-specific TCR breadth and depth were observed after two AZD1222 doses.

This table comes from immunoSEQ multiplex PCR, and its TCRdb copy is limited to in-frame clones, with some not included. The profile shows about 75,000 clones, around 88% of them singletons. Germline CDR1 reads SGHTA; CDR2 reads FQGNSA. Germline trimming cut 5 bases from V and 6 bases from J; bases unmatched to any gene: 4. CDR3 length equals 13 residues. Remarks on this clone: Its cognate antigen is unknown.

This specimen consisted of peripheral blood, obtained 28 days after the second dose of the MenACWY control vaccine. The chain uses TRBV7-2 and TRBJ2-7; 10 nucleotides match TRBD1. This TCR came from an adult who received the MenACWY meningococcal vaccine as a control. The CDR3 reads CASSLDRGSEQYF. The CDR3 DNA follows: TGTGCCAGCAGCCTGGACAGGGGGAGCGAGCAGTACTTC. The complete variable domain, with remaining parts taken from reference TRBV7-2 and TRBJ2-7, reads GAGVSQSPSNKVTEKGKDVELRCDPISGHTALYWYRQSLGQGLEFLIYFQGNSAPDKSGLPSDRFSAERTGGSVSTLTIQRTQQEDSAVYLCASSLDRGSEQYFGPGTRLTVT.